These 8 T cell receptor beta chains were sequenced from one sample in a study of T cells in Graves' hyperthyroidism and ophthalmopathy. Amplified TCR beta CDR3 regions derived from RNA transcripts. An initial round of RT-PCR targeting the TCR CDR3 relied on the HTBI primer set. TCRdb redid the calling of the multiplex PCR reads with MiXCR, one entry per CDR3 protein. The sample shows around 600,000 distinct CDR3 sequences, 11% to 15% of them seen only once. Sequencing was carried out using blood. The receptors originated from a woman aged 18 to 35 with Graves' ophthalmopathy.

The chain couples TRBV15 to TRBJ2-7, with D perhaps TRBD1 (6 bases). V lost 4 bases to trimming and J lost 2 bases, with 18 bases between them. Germline V gene lookup returns CDR1 LNHNV and CDR2 YYDKDF (reference sequence). This CDR3 spans 16 amino acids. CDR3 bases: TGTGCCACCAGCATGGGGAAAGGGGGATCCCCCTACGAGCAGTACTTC. Translated, it gives CATSMGKGGSPYEQYF. The full variable domain, in which reference TRBV15 and TRBJ2-7 provide the parts outside the CDR3, is DAMVIQNPRYQVTQFGKPVTLSCSQTLNHNVMYWYQQKSSQAPKLLFHYYDKDFNNEADTPDNFQSRRPNTSFCFLDIRSPGLGDTAMYLCATSMGKGGSPYEQYFGPGTRLTVT.

This clonotype was counted at least ten times. This chain joins TRBV6-1 and TRBJ2-5; perhaps TRBD1 as D (5 bases). Trimming took 6 bases from V and 5 from J, leaving 16 bases between them. CDR3 size: 14 residues. Germline V gene sequence: CDR1 MNHNS, CDR2 SASEGT. This CDR3 is CASSPLGRRETQYF. The CDR3 DNA reads TGTGCCAGCAGCCCTTTGGGGCGAAGGGAGACCCAGTACTTC.

This clonotype was recorded at least ten times. One end of the junction does not line up with germline, which may come from a read error. The chain links TRBV5-8 to TRBJ2-7; 8 bases map to TRBD1. Germline V CDR1 and CDR2: SGHTS, YDEGEE. The CDR3 has 13 residues. The CDR3 loop is CASNGRGLYEQYF. The CDR3 DNA sequence: TGTGCGAGCAACGGCAGGGGGCTCTACGAGCAGTACTTC.

This clonotype was detected many times. The rearrangement joins TRBV6-6 to TRBJ2-7; tentatively, D is TRBD1 (6 bases). The CDR3 sequence is 13 residues long. Per germline, CDR1 MNHNY and CDR2 SVGAGI (reference sequence). The ends were cut back, 2 bases at V and 5 bases at J, with 10 bases in the middle. The chain's CDR3 is CASSYHRDNEQYF. DNA for the CDR3: TGTGCCAGCAGTTACCACAGGGACAACGAGCAGTACTTC.

This sequence joins TRBV29-1 and TRBJ2-1; D may be TRBD1 (5 bases). Between the trimmed V and J ends, which lost 6 bases and 7 bases, there was a span of 19 bases. The CDR3 totals 14 residues. Germline V CDR1 and CDR2: SQVTM, ANQGSEA. The CDR3 spells CSVVPYPTGNEQFF. DNA for the CDR3: TGCAGCGTCGTACCTTACCCTACAGGTAATGAGCAGTTCTTC.

This clonotype was seen many times. The rearrangement uses TRBV7-8 and TRBJ2-1; D unresolved. V gave up 1 base and J gave up 8 bases, with 6 bases separating them. From germline, CDR1 is SGHVS and CDR2 FQNEAQ. This CDR3 comprises 12 residues. Here the CDR3 DNA reads TGTGCCAGCAGCTTAGTAAGAGATGAGCAGTTCTTC. Protein product: CASSLVRDEQFF.

This clonotype was seen at least ten times. The chain carries TRBV6-2 or TRBV6-3 and TRBJ1-5; D might be TRBD1 (5 bases). The CDR3 length is 15 residues. CDR1 and CDR2 (germline): MNHEY, SVGEGT. Trimming stripped 2 bases from V and 6 bases from J, with 14 bases between. CDR3 nucleotides: TGTGCCAGCAGTTACCCTGGGGGGAACGGTCAGCCCCAGCATTTT. As protein: CASSYPGGNGQPQHF.

In this sample, this clonotype turned up many times. The gene calls are TRBV3-1 and TRBJ2-3; possibly TRBD1 for D (5 bases). V lost 1 base and J 9 bases, leaving 8 bases between the germline ends. This CDR3 is 12 amino acids long. Germline V gene data show CDR1 as LGHDT and CDR2 as YNNKEL (reference sequence). The CDR3 sequence: CASSQGRVTQYF. The CDR3 DNA reads as TGTGCCAGCAGCCAAGGCAGGGTCACGCAGTATTTT.